A selection of T cell receptor beta chains follows, all from one sample in a study of neoadjuvant nivolumab and ipilimumab in lung cancer. Some clones are missing from TCRdb's copy, which holds only in-frame ones; the method was immunoSEQ multiplex PCR. The table has about 38,000 clones, roughly 87% seen once. Sequencing used peripheral blood, obtained before neoadjuvant nivolumab, alone or with ipilimumab. These receptors originate from an adult with non-small cell lung cancer. The CDR3 runs from the conserved cysteine through the conserved F or W. D genes are given only for firm matches. Clone sizes are given selectively: once, few, many, or a class where the clone is expanded.

j_call | v_call | clone_size | d_call | cdr3_nt | cdr3_aa
TRBJ2-3 | TRBV12-5 | NA | NA | TGTGCTAGTGGTTATGCCGCCACAGGGTGGACAGATACGCAGTATTTT | CASGYAATGWTDTQYF
TRBJ2-3 | TRBV27 | NA | NA | TGTGCCAGCAGCCCTCGGATCAAGGGGGATACGCAGTATTTT | CASSPRIKGDTQYF
TRBJ2-2 | TRBV6-5 | NA | TRBD1 | TGTGCCAGCAGTTACACGGCGACAGGGGGTGGCGGGGAGCTGTTTTTT | CASSYTATGGGGELFF
TRBJ2-2 | TRBV4-3 | NA | TRBD2 | TGCGCCAGCAGCCAGGGACTAGCGGGAGCCGGGGAGCTGTTTTTT | CASSQGLAGAGELFF
TRBJ2-7 | TRBV4-2 | NA | NA | TGTGCCAGCAGCCAAGTTCGGGGCAGGGAGTCCTACGAGCAGTACTTC | CASSQVRGRESYEQYF
TRBJ2-3 | TRBV6-1 | NA | NA | TGTGCCAGCATACCTGGAAACAGGGGCACAGATACGCAGTATTTT | CASIPGNRGTDTQYF
TRBJ1-5 | TRBV6-5 | NA | NA | TGTGCCAGCAGTTTCGGGGGGAATCAGCCCCAGCATTTT | CASSFGGNQPQHF
TRBJ2-3 | TRBV7-2 | NA | NA | TGTGCCAGCAGCTTACAGGGGAGAGGAGATACGCAGTATTTT | CASSLQGRGDTQYF
TRBJ1-5 | TRBV7-2 | NA | NA | TGTGCCAGCAGCCCTCAGGGGTCAATTAGCAATCAGCCCCAGCATTTT | CASSPQGSISNQPQHF
TRBJ2-7 | TRBV28 | NA | TRBD1 | TGTGCCAGCAGCCCCACACGGGACAGGGGCTACGAGCAGTACTTC | CASSPTRDRGYEQYF
TRBJ2-5 | TRBV25-1 | NA | NA | TGTGCCAGCAGTGTCGCCGAGACCCAGTACTTC | CASSVAETQYF
TRBJ1-5 | TRBV20-1 | NA | NA | TGCAGTGCTAGATTGCAGCCCCAGCATTTT | CSARLQPQHF
TRBJ2-1 | TRBV7-2 | once | TRBD2 | TGTGCCAGCAGCTTAGCGGTCGCGGGAGCCGGCAATGAGCAGTTCTTC | CASSLAVAGAGNEQFF
TRBJ2-6 | TRBV9 | NA | TRBD1 | TGTGCCAGCAGCGGGGACAGCAGCTCTGGGGCCAACGTCCTGACTTTC | CASSGDSSSGANVLTF
TRBJ2-3 | TRBV7-9 | NA | TRBD2 | TGTGCCAGCAGTCCCGTGACGGGGGGAGGGGTAGGAGATACGCAGTATTTT | CASSPVTGGGVGDTQYF
TRBJ2-1 | TRBV27 | NA | TRBD2 | TGTGCCAGCAGTTTATCGCGTCGACTAGCTGTGCAGTTCTTC | CASSLSRRLAVQFF
TRBJ1-5 | TRBV27 | few | NA | TGTGCCAGCAGTTTAGGTCTGAAGAATCAGCCCCAGCATTTT | CASSLGLKNQPQHF
TRBJ2-7 | TRBV9 | NA | TRBD1 | TGTGCCAGCAGCGAACAAGGCGACAGGGCCACCTACGAGCAGTACTTC | CASSEQGDRATYEQYF
TRBJ2-1 | TRBV6-4 | NA | NA | TGTGCCAGCAGTGACTCGTCACGGGCCTTAAATGAGCAGTTCTTC | CASSDSSRALNEQFF
TRBJ2-3 | TRBV6-1 | NA | NA | TGTGCCAGCACCGGGGGGCGGGCCACAGATACGCAGTATTTT | CASTGGRATDTQYF
TRBJ2-7 | TRBV28 | NA | NA | TGTGCCAGCAGTTTAGCGGGATCCTACGAGCAGTACTTC | CASSLAGSYEQYF
TRBJ2-2 | TRBV7-8 | NA | TRBD2 | TGTGCCAGCGGCACGGGGGGCGGGGAGCTGTTTTTT | CASGTGGGELFF
TRBJ2-3 | TRBV4-2 | NA | NA | TGTGCCAGCAGCCAAACGGGAGAAGTGACAGATACGCAGTATTTT | CASSQTGEVTDTQYF
TRBJ1-1 | TRBV7-9 | NA | NA | TGTGCCAGCAGCTTATGGGGGAACACTGAAGCTTTCTTT | CASSLWGNTEAFF